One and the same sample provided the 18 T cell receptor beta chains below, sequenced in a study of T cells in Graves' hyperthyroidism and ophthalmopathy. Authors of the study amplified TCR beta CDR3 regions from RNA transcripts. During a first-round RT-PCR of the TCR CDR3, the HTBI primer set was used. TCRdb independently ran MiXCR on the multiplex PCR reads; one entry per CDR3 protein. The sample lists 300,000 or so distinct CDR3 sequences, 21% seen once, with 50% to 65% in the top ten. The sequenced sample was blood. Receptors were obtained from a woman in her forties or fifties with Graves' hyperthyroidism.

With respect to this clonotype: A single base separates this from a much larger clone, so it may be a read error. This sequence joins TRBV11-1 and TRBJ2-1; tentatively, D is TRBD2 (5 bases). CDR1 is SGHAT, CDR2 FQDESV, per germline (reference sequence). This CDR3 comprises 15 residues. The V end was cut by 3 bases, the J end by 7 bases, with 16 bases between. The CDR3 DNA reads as TGTGCCAGCAGCTTGGCTTTTTCCTCGGGGAATGAGCAGTTCTTC. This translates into CASSLAFSSGNEQFF.

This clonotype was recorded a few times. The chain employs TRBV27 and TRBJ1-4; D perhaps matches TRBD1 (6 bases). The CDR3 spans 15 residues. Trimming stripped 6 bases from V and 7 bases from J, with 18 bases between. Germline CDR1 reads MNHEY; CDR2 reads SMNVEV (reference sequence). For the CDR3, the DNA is TGTGCCAGCAGGAAATTAGGGGGGGTAGGTGAAAAACTGTTTTTT. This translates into CASRKLGGVGEKLFF.

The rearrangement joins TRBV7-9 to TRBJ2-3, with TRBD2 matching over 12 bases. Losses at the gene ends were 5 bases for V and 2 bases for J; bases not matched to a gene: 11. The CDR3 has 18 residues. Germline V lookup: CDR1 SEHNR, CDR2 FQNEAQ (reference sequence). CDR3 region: CASSSPGTSGPYTDTQYF. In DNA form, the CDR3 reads TGTGCCAGCAGCAGCCCCGGGACTAGCGGGCCTTACACAGATACGCAGTATTTT.

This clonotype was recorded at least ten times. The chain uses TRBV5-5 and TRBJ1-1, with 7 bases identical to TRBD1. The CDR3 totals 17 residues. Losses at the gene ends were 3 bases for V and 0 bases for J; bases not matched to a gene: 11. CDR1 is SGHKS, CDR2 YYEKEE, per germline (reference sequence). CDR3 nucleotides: TGTGCCAGCAGCTCAACCCCGACAGGGCCCCTGAACACTGAAGCTTTCTTT. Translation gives CASSSTPTGPLNTEAFF. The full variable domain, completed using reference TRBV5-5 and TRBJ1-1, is DAGVTQSPTHLIKTRGQQVTLRCSPISGHKSVSWYQQVLGQGPQFIFQYYEKEERGRGNFPDRFSARQFPNYSSELNVNALLLGDSALYLCASSSTPTGPLNTEAFFGQGTRLTVV.

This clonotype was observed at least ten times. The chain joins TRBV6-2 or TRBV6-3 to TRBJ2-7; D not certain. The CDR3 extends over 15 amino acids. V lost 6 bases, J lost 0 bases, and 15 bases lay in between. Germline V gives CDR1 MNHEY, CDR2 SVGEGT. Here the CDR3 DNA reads TGTGCCAGCAGGTCAATCGGAACCTCCTCCTACGAGCAGTACTTC. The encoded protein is CASRSIGTSSYEQYF.

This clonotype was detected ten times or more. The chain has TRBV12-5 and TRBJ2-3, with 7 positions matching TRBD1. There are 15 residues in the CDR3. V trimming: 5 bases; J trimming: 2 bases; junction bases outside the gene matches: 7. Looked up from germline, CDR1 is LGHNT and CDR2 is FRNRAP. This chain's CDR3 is CASGQGDSDTDTQYF. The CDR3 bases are TGTGCTAGTGGTCAAGGGGACAGTGACACAGATACGCAGTATTTT.

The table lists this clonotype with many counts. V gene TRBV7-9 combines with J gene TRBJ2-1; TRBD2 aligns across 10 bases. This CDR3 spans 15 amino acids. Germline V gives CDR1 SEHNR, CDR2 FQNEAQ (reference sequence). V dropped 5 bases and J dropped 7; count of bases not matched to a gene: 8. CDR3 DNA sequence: TGTGCCAGCAGCAAGCTTAGCGGGGGGCGGAATGAGCAGTTCTTC. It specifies CASSKLSGGRNEQFF.

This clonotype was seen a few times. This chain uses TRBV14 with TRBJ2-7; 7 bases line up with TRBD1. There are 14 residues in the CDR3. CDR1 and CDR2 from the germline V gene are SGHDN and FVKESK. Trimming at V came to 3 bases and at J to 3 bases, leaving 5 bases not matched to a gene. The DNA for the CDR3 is TGTGCCAGCAGCCACTTCGACAGGGACTACGAGCAGTACTTC. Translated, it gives CASSHFDRDYEQYF.

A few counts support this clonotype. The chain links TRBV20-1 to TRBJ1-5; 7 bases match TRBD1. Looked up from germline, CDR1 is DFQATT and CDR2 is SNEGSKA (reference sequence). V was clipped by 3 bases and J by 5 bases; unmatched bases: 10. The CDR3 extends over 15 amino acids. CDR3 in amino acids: CSARTPGGNHQPQHF. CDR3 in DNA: TGCAGTGCTAGGACCCCAGGGGGGAATCATCAGCCCCAGCATTTT.

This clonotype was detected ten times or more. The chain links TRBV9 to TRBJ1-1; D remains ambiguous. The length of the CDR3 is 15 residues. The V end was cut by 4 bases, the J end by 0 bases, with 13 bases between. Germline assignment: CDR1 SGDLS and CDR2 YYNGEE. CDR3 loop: CASSPQPSLNTEAFF. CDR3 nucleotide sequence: TGTGCCAGCAGCCCCCAGCCGAGCCTGAACACTGAAGCTTTCTTT.

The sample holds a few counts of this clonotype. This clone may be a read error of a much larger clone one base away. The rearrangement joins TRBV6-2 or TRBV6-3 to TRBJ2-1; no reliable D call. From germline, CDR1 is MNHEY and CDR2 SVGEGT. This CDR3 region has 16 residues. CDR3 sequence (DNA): TGTGCCAGCAGTCGCGGACCTCAAAGCTCCTACAATGGGCAGTTCTTC. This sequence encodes CASSRGPQSSYNGQFF.

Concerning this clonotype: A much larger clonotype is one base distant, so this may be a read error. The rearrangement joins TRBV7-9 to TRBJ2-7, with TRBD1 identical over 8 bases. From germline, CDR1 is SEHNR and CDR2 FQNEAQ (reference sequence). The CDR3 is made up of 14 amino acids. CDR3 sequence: CASSLEDRAHEQHF. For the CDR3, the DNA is TGTGCCAGCAGCTTAGAGGACAGGGCCCACGAGCAGCACTTC.

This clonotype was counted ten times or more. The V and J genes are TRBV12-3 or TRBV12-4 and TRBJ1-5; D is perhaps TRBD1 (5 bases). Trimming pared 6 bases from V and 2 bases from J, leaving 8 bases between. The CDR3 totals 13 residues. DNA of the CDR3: TGTGCCAGCAGCGAGACAGGCAATCAGCCCCAGCATTTT. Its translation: CASSETGNQPQHF.

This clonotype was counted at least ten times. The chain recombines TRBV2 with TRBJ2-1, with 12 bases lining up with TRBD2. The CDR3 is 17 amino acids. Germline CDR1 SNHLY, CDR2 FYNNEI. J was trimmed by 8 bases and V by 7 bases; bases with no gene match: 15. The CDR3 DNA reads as TGTGCCAGCAAAGCCCTCCCCCTAGCGGGAGGGCCCGATGAGCAGTTCTTC. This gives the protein CASKALPLAGGPDEQFF. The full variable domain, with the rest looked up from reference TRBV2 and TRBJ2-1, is EPEVTQTPSHQVTQMGQEVILRCVPISNHLYFYWYRQILGQKVEFLVSFYNNEISEKSEIFDDQFSVERPDGSNFTLKIRSTKLEDSAMYFCASKALPLAGGPDEQFFGPGTRLTVL.

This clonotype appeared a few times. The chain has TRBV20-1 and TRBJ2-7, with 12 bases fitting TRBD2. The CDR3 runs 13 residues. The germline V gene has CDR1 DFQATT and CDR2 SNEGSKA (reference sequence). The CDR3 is CSESSGRDYEQYF. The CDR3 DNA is TGCAGCGAATCTAGCGGGAGGGACTACGAGCAGTACTTC.

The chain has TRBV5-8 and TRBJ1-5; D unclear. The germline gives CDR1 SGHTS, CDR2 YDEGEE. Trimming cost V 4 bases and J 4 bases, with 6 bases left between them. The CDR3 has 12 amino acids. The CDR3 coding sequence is TGTGCCAGCAGCCCGGAAAATCAGCCCCAGCATTTT. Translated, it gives CASSPENQPQHF.

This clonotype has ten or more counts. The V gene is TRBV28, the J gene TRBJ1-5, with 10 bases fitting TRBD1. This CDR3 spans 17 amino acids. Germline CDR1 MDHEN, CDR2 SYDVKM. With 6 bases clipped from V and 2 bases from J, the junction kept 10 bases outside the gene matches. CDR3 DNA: TGTGCCAGCAGACCTAGGACAGGGGGATGGGGCAATCAGCCCCAGCATTTT. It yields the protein CASRPRTGGWGNQPQHF.

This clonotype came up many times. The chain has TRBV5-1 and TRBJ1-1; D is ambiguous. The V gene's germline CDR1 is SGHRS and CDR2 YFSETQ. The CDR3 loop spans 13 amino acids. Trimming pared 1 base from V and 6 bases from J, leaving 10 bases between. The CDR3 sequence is CASSLKPRAEAFF. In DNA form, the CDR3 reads TGCGCCAGCAGCTTGAAGCCCCGAGCTGAAGCTTTCTTT. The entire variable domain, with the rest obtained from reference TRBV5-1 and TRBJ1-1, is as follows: KAGVTQTPRYLIKTRGQQVTLSCSPISGHRSVSWYQQTPGQGLQFLFEYFSETQRNKGNFPGRFSGRQFSNSRSEMNVSTLELGDSALYLCASSLKPRAEAFFGQGTRLTVV.